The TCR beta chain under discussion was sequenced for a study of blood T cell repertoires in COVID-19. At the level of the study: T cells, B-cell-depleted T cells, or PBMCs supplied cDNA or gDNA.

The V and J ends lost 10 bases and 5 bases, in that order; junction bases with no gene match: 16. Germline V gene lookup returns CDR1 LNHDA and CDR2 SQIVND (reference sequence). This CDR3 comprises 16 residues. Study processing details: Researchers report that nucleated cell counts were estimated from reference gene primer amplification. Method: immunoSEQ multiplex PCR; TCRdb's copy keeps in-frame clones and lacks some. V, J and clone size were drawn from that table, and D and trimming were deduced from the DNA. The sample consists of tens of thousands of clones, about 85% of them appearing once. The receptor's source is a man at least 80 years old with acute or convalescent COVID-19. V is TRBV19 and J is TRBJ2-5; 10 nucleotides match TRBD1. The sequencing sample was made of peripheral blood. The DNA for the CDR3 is TGTGCCACCGCAAAGGGGGCGGGACAGGGGTTGGAGACCCAGTACTTC. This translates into CATAKGAGQGLETQYF.